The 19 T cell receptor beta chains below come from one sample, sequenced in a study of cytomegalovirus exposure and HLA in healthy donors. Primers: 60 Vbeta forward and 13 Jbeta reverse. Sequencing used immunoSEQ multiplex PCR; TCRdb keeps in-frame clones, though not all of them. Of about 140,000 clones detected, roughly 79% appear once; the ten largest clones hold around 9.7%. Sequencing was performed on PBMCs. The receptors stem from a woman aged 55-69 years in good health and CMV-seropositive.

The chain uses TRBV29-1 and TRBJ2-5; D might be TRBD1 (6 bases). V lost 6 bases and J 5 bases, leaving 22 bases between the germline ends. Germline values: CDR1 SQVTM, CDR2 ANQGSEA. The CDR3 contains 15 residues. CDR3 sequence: CSVSPAGAIGETQYF. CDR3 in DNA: TGCAGCGTCTCCCCGGCAGGGGCGATTGGGGAGACCCAGTACTTC.

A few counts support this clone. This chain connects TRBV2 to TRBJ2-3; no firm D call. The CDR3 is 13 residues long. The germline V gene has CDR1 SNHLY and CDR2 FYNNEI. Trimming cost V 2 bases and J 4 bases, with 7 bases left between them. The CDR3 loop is CASSENSADTQYF. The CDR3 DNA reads TGTGCCAGCAGTGAAAATTCAGCAGATACGCAGTATTTT.

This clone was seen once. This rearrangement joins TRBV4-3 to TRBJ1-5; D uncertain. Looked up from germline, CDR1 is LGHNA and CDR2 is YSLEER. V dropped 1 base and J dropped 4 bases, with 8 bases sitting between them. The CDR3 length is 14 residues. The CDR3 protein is CASSQGVGNQPQHF. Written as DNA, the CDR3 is TGCGCCAGCAGCCAAGGCGTCGGTAATCAGCCCCAGCATTTT.

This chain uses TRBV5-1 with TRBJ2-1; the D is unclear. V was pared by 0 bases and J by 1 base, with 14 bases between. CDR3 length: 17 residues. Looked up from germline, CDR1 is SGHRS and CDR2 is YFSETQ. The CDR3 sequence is CASSLAGSRRSYNEQFF. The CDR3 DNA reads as TGCGCCAGCAGCTTGGCTGGTAGCCGGCGATCCTACAATGAGCAGTTCTTC.

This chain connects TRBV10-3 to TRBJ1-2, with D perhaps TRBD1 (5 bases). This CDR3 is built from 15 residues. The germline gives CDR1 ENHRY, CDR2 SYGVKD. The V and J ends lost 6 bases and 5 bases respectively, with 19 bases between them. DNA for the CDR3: TGTGCCATCAGGGGGCAGGGAACGATCGGGTATGGCTACACCTTC. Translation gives CAIRGQGTIGYGYTF.

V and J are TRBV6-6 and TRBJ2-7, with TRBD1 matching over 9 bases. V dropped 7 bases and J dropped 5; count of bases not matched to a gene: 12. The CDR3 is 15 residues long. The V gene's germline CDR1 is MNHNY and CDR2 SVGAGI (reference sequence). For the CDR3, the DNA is TGTGCCAGCACCACCAGAGAGGGACAGGGAAACGAGCAGTACTTC. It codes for CASTTREGQGNEQYF.

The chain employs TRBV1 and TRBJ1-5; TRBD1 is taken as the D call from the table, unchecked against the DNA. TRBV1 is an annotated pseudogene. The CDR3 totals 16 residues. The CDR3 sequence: CTSSQSETGENQPQHF. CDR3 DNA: TGCACCAGCAGCCAGTCTGAGACAGGGGAGAATCAGCCCCAGCATTTT.

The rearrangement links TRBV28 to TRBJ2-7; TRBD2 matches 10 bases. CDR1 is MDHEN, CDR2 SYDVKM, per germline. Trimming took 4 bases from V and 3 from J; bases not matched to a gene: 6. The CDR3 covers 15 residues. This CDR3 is CASSSLAGVFYEQYF. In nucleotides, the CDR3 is TGTGCCAGCAGTTCCCTAGCGGGAGTGTTCTACGAGCAGTACTTC.

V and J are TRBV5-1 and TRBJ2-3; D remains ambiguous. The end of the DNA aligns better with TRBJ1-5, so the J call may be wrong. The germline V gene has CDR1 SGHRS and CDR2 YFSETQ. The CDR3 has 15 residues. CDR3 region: CASSLVSGSTDTQHF. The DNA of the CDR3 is TGCGCCAGCAGCTTGGTTAGCGGGAGCACAGATACGCAGCATTTT.

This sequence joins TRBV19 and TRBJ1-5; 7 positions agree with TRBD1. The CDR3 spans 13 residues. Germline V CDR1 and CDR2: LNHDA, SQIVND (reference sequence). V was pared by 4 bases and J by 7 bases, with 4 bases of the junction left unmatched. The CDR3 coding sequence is TGTGCCAGTAGTACCGGGACAGCACAGCCCCAGCATTTT. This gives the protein CASSTGTAQPQHF.

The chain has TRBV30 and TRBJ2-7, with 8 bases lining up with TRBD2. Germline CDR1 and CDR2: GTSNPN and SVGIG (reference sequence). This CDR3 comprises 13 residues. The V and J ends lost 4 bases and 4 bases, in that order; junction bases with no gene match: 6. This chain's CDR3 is CAWNPGGPYEQYF. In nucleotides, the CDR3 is TGTGCCTGGAACCCGGGAGGGCCATACGAGCAGTACTTC.

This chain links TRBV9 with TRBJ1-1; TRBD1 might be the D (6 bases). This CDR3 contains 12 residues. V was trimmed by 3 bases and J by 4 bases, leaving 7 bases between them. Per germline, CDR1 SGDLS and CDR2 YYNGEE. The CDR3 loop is CASSGGPTEAFF. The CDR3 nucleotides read TGTGCCAGCAGCGGGGGGCCCACTGAAGCTTTCTTT.

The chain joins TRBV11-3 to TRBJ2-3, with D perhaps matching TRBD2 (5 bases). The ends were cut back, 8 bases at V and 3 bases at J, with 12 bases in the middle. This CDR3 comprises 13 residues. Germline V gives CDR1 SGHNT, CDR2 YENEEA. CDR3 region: CASGLGGTDTQYF. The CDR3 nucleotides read TGTGCCAGCGGCCTAGGCGGGACAGATACGCAGTATTTT.

The CDR3 sequence is CASSAGDRGIGTDTQYF. The CDR3 nucleotides read TGTGCCAGCAGCGCGGGGGACAGGGGGATAGGCACAGATACGCAGTATTTT. J is TRBJ2-3 and V is TRBV5-6, with 11 bases identical to TRBD1. Germline CDR1 and CDR2: SGHDT and YYEEEE. The CDR3 sequence is 17 residues long. V shed 4 bases and J 1 base; nucleotides not matched to a gene: 8.

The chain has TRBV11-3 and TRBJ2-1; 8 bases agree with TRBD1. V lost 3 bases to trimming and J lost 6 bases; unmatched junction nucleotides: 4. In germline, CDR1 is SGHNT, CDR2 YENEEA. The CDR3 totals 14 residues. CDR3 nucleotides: TGTGCCAGCAGCTTGGGACAGGCTTCCAATGAGCAGTTCTTC. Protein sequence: CASSLGQASNEQFF. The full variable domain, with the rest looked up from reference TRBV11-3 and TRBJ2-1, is EAGVVQSPRYKIIEKKQPVAFWCNPISGHNTLYWYLQNLGQGPELLIRYENEEAVDDSQLPKDRFSAERLKGVDSTLKIQPAELGDSAVYLCASSLGQASNEQFFGPGTRLTVL.

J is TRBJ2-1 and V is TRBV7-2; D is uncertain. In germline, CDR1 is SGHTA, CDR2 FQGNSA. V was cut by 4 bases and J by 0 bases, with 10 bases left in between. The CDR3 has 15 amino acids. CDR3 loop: CASSYARGSYNEQFF. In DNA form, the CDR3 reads TGTGCCAGCAGCTATGCCCGCGGCTCCTACAATGAGCAGTTCTTC.

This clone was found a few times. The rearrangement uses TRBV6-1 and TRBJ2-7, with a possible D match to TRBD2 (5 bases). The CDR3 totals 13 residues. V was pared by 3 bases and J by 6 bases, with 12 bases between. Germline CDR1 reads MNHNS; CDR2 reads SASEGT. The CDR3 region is CASSDGVLSEQYF. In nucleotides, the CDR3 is TGTGCCAGCAGTGACGGGGTTTTGAGCGAGCAGTACTTC.

In nucleotides, the CDR3 is TGTGCCAGCAGCCCGTGGGGAGGGAGTGAGACCCAGTACTTC. Its protein product is CASSPWGGSETQYF. The rearrangement uses TRBV14 and TRBJ2-5, with 7 bases matching TRBD2. Germline V gene data show CDR1 as SGHDN and CDR2 as FVKESK. V lost 4 bases to trimming and J lost 5 bases; unmatched junction nucleotides: 7. This CDR3 region has 14 residues.

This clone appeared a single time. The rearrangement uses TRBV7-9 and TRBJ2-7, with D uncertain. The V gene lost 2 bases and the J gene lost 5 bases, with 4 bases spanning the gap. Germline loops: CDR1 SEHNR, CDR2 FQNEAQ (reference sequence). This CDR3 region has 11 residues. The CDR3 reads CASSLIDEQYF. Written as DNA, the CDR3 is TGTGCCAGCAGCTTAATCGACGAGCAGTACTTC.